Included here is one T cell receptor beta chain sequence, with context. The CDR3 length is 16 residues. Germline loops: CDR1 SGHAT, CDR2 FQNNGV. Trimming cost V 0 bases and J 2 bases, with 13 bases left between them. RNA in amounts of roughly 0.5 to 1 ug was reverse transcribed with random hexamers. A multiplex approach, immunoSEQ multiplex PCR, amplified TCR beta CDR3 across 54 Vbeta and 13 Jbeta. MiXCR, run by TCRdb on the immunoSEQ multiplex PCR reads, gives a single entry per CDR3 protein. The table records about 290,000 distinct CDR3 sequences, about 82% of them present only once. This record comes from a study of CD8 T cells in Susac syndrome. Sequencing targeted TCR beta in blood CD8+ and CD4+ T cells. Negative isolation was applied to CD8+ and CD4+ T cells, and FACS enrichment was applied to TEMRA cells.

Material for sequencing was CD8+ T cells from PBMCs. The V and J genes are TRBV11-2 and TRBJ2-5; tentative D call: TRBD2 (5 bases). The source is a human donor with multiple sclerosis. The chain's CDR3 is CASSLELFTGQETQYF. The DNA for the CDR3 is TGTGCCAGCAGCTTAGAGCTTTTTACGGGACAAGAGACCCAGTACTTC.